A selection of T cell receptor beta chains follows, all from one sample in a study of identical twins' blood T cells. MiXCR, applied by TCRdb to the 5' RACE reads, yields one record per CDR3 protein. The sample carries 300,000 to 400,000 distinct CDR3 sequences, more than 25% recorded once. Input material: PBMCs. All receptors derive from a woman aged 18-50 years in good health. CDR3s include the opening cysteine and the closing phenylalanine or tryptophan. The order of the fields is D gene, J gene, V gene, clone size, CDR3 protein, CDR3 DNA. D genes are given only for firm matches. Size is omitted from some rows. Given values are once, few, many or a class for expanded clones.

NA TRBJ1-1 TRBV6-5 NA CASTSGENTEAFF TGTGCCAGCACCTCCGGGGAGAACACTGAAGCTTTCTTT
NA TRBJ1-1 TRBV5-1 NA CASSLAVSGTGAFF TGCGCCAGCAGCTTGGCGGTTTCTGGCACTGGAGCTTTCTTT
NA TRBJ2-3 TRBV7-7 once CASYSEGFADTQYF TGTGCCAGTTACTCCGAAGGTTTCGCAGATACGCAGTATTTT
NA TRBJ1-5 TRBV30 NA CAWSRDQGYQPQHF TGTGCCTGGAGTAGAGACCAGGGGTACCAGCCCCAGCATTTT
NA TRBJ1-5 TRBV5-8 NA CASSLFGQPQHF TGTGCCAGCAGCTTGTTTGGTCAGCCCCAGCATTTT
NA TRBJ1-6 TRBV3-1 few CASSQNSPLHF TGTGCCAGCAGCCAGAATTCACCCCTCCACTTT
TRBD1 TRBJ1-2 TRBV11-3 few CAITTGTGDGYTF TGTGCCATAACAACCGGGACAGGGGACGGCTACACCTTC
TRBD1 TRBJ2-2 TRBV5-1 once CASSWQGANTGELFF TGCGCCAGCAGCTGGCAGGGGGCGAACACCGGGGAGCTGTTTTTT
TRBD2 TRBJ2-3 TRBV29-1 NA CSVVGTSGISVDTQYF TGCAGCGTTGTCGGGACTAGCGGGATTTCGGTAGATACGCAGTATTTT
NA TRBJ1-6 TRBV14 NA CASSQDSFPGSPLHF TGTGCCAGCAGCCAAGATTCATTCCCAGGCTCACCCCTCCACTTT
NA TRBJ1-2 TRBV29-1 many CSVVTGHSYGYTF TGCAGCGTTGTAACAGGACACAGCTATGGCTACACCTTC
NA TRBJ1-4 TRBV4-3 few CASSRAGINEKLFF TGCGCCAGCAGCCGGGCGGGGATTAATGAAAAACTGTTTTTT
NA TRBJ1-2 TRBV6-5 many CASSYPTVKYGYTF TGTGCCAGCAGTTACCCGACAGTCAAGTATGGCTACACCTTC
NA TRBJ2-1 TRBV6-5 NA CASSWSPGNEQFF TGTGCCAGCAGTTGGAGCCCCGGGAATGAGCAGTTCTTC
NA TRBJ1-1 TRBV5-1 many CASSPRDSTEAFF TGCGCCAGCAGCCCCAGGGATTCCACTGAAGCTTTCTTT
NA TRBJ1-5 TRBV18 many CASSRQRDQPQHF TGTGCCAGCTCACGACAGAGAGATCAGCCCCAGCATTTT
TRBD1 TRBJ1-1 TRBV7-2 NA CASSSIPGQGLQNGAFF TGTGCCAGCAGCTCGATTCCGGGACAGGGCTTACAAAACGGAGCTTTCTTT
NA TRBJ1-2 TRBV20-1 NA CSASHGREGYTF TGCAGTGCTAGTCACGGGCGAGAAGGCTACACCTTC
NA TRBJ2-3 TRBV11-2 few CASSWRGRSTDTQYF TGTGCCAGCAGCTGGAGGGGGCGCAGCACAGATACGCAGTATTTT
NA TRBJ1-3 TRBV6-6 NA CASSIGGISSGNTIYF TGTGCCAGCTCGATAGGTGGGATTAGCTCTGGAAACACCATATATTTT
NA TRBJ1-5 TRBV7-2 once CASSLDVNQPQHF TGTGCCAGCAGCTTAGATGTTAATCAGCCCCAGCATTTT
NA TRBJ2-7 TRBV29-1 NA CSVDTFRGASYEQYF TGCAGCGTTGATACCTTCCGCGGGGCTTCCTACGAGCAGTACTTC
NA TRBJ1-1 TRBV5-1 few CASSLGVGRLNTEAFF TGCGCCAGCAGCTTGGGAGTCGGCAGGCTGAACACTGAAGCTTTCTTT
NA TRBJ1-1 TRBV6-5 many CASSPGGGEAFF TGTGCCAGCAGCCCCGGGGGGGGCGAAGCTTTCTTT
NA TRBJ2-3 TRBV12-5 few CASGGWGIYSDTQYF TGTGCTAGTGGTGGTTGGGGGATATACTCAGATACGCAGTATTTT
NA TRBJ2-2 TRBV5-1 NA CASSSQTTSNTGELFF TGCGCCAGCAGCTCCCAGACAACCTCGAACACCGGGGAGCTGTTTTTT
NA TRBJ2-3 TRBV11-2 NA CASSLFRTASTDTQYF TGTGCCAGCAGCTTATTCAGGACAGCTAGCACAGATACGCAGTATTTT
NA TRBJ2-1 TRBV6-5 few CASSSSTVEQFF TGTGCCAGCAGTTCCTCGACCGTTGAGCAGTTCTTC
TRBD1 TRBJ2-6 TRBV2 NA CASIRQGTYAGANVLTF TGTGCCAGCATTAGACAGGGCACTTATGCTGGGGCCAACGTCCTGACTTTC
NA TRBJ2-3 TRBV20-1 NA CSAGPFPTDTQYF TGCAGTGCTGGGCCCTTCCCCACAGATACGCAGTATTTT
TRBD2 TRBJ2-1 TRBV14 NA CASSQSPRGLAYNEQFF TGTGCCAGCAGCCAAAGCCCCAGGGGACTAGCCTACAATGAGCAGTTCTTC
NA TRBJ2-1 TRBV11-2 once CASSLITGHDNEQFF TGTGCCAGCAGCTTAATTACGGGGCATGACAATGAGCAGTTCTTC
NA TRBJ2-7 TRBV19 NA CASRIGVTSEQYF TGTGCCAGTAGGATCGGTGTGACTTCAGAGCAGTACTTC
NA TRBJ1-1 TRBV18 few CASSPPGRSILNTEAFF TGTGCCAGCTCACCACCCGGGAGATCTATTCTGAACACTGAAGCTTTCTTT
NA TRBJ1-4 TRBV18 few CASSPPNTNF TGTGCCAGCTCACCACCGAACACGAACTTT
TRBD1 TRBJ1-2 TRBV5-1 few CASSFGQGSYGYTF TGCGCCAGCAGCTTCGGACAGGGGAGCTATGGCTACACCTTC
TRBD1 TRBJ1-2 TRBV20-1 few CSAGEPGQGLYGYTF TGCAGTGCTGGGGAGCCGGGACAGGGGCTGTATGGCTACACCTTC
NA TRBJ1-2 TRBV7-4 few CAPPGRLANYGYTF TGTGCCCCGCCGGGGAGACTGGCTAACTATGGCTACACCTTC
TRBD2 TRBJ2-1 TRBV11-3 NA CASSFRGGYNEQFF TGTGCCAGCAGCTTCCGGGGGGGATACAATGAGCAGTTCTTC
NA TRBJ2-2 TRBV5-1 few CASSLAQGSPGELFF TGCGCCAGCAGCTTGGCGCAGGGGAGTCCCGGGGAGCTGTTTTTT
NA TRBJ2-2 TRBV5-1 NA CASSSQQGIGELFF TGCGCCAGCAGCTCCCAACAGGGAATCGGGGAGCTGTTTTTT
TRBD1 TRBJ1-1 TRBV20-1 few CSTRTGGELVNTEAFF TGCAGTACCAGGACAGGGGGCGAATTAGTGAACACTGAAGCTTTCTTT
TRBD1 TRBJ1-2 TRBV29-1 NA CSVLTGLRAETF TGCAGCGTTTTGACAGGGCTTAGGGCAGAAACCTTC
NA TRBJ1-2 TRBV27 NA CASSPNTGSYGYTF TGTGCCAGCAGTCCGAACACCGGGTCGTATGGCTACACCTTC
TRBD1 TRBJ1-1 TRBV6-5 NA CASNSRNRGSEAFF TGTGCCAGCAATTCTCGGAACAGGGGGAGTGAAGCTTTCTTT
NA TRBJ2-7 TRBV6-5 few CASSRTGSSYEQYF TGTGCCAGCAGTCGTACAGGGAGCTCCTACGAGCAGTACTTC
NA TRBJ2-2 TRBV11-2 many CASSLGIPGTGELFF TGTGCCAGCAGCTTAGGTATCCCCGGGACCGGGGAGCTGTTTTTT
NA TRBJ2-1 TRBV5-1 few CASSEGGVYNEQFF TGCGCCAGCAGCGAAGGGGGTGTCTACAATGAGCAGTTCTTC
NA TRBJ1-6 TRBV7-2 NA CASSLYRKHSYNSPLHF TGTGCCAGCAGCCTTTACAGGAAACACTCCTATAATTCACCCCTCCACTTT
TRBD2 TRBJ2-1 TRBV20-1 NA CSASNIPGLAGGSLNEQFF TGCAGTGCTAGCAATATCCCGGGACTAGCGGGAGGATCACTCAATGAGCAGTTCTTC
NA TRBJ1-1 TRBV6-2/TRBV6-3 NA CASRRQGQGTEAFF TGTGCCAGCAGACGGCAGGGGCAGGGCACTGAAGCTTTCTTT
NA TRBJ2-7 TRBV5-6 NA CASSFRRTYEQYF TGTGCCAGCAGCTTCCGCAGAACCTACGAGCAGTACTTC
TRBD1 TRBJ2-7 TRBV20-1 NA CSADDRDPYEQYF TGCAGTGCTGACGACAGGGACCCCTACGAGCAGTACTTC
NA TRBJ1-2 TRBV5-1 NA CASSGTTANYGYTF TGCGCCAGCAGCGGGACAACTGCTAACTATGGCTACACCTTC
TRBD1 TRBJ1-2 TRBV29-1 few CSVRPGGTGGGYTF TGCAGCGTCCGTCCAGGCGGGACAGGGGGTGGCTACACCTTC
TRBD1 TRBJ2-6 TRBV2 NA CASSEGRGPQF TGTGCCAGCAGTGAGGGCAGGGGGCCTCAGTTC
TRBD2 TRBJ2-3 TRBV29-1 NA CSVEVTSASPDTQYF TGCAGCGTTGAAGTCACTAGCGCCTCCCCAGATACGCAGTATTTT